Presented here are 18 T cell receptor beta chains from one specimen sequenced in a study of T cells in Graves' hyperthyroidism and ophthalmopathy. The investigators amplified TCR beta CDR3 regions from RNA transcripts. Researchers ran a first-round RT-PCR on the TCR CDR3 using the HTBI primer set. TCRdb recomputed calls from the multiplex PCR reads with MiXCR, one row per CDR3 protein. The sample includes around 800,000 distinct CDR3 sequences, over 35% of them seen just once. The sample taken for sequencing was blood. These receptors were obtained from a man younger than 30 with Graves' hyperthyroidism.

In DNA form, the CDR3 reads TGTGCCACCAGCGGAGGGACGGCTTACAATGAGCAGTTCTTT. It translates to CATSGGTAYNEQFF. This chain joins TRBV15 and TRBJ1-1, with a weak D call TRBD1 (5 bases). The CDR3 totals 14 residues. The ends were cut back, 5 bases at V and 14 bases at J, with 24 bases in the middle. Germline CDR1 reads LNHNV; CDR2 reads YYDKDF (reference sequence). The whole variable domain, remainder taken from reference TRBV15 and TRBJ1-1, is DAMVIQNPRYQVTQFGKPVTLSCSQTLNHNVMYWYQQKSSQAPKLLFHYYDKDFNNEADTPDNFQSRRPNTSFCFLDIRSPGLGDTAMYLCATSGGTAYNEQFFGQGTRLTVV.

This clonotype was detected ten times or more. The chain carries TRBV7-2 and TRBJ1-3, with D possibly matching TRBD1 (5 bases). In germline, CDR1 is SGHTA, CDR2 FQGNSA. Between the trimmed V and J ends, which lost 1 base and 0 bases, there was a span of 13 bases. CDR3 length: 17 residues. The CDR3 here is CASSLGGWTNSGNTIYF. The DNA for the CDR3 is TGTGCCAGCAGCTTAGGAGGTTGGACAAACTCTGGAAACACCATATATTTT.

There are a few counts of this clonotype. The chain joins TRBV5-6 to TRBJ1-1; D unclear. The length of the CDR3 is 12 residues. Germline CDR1 is SGHDT and CDR2 is YYEEEE. V gave up 3 bases and J gave up 8 bases, with 11 bases separating them. The CDR3 loop is CASSSPGEEAFF. In DNA form, the CDR3 reads TGTGCCAGCAGCTCTCCGGGCGAGGAAGCTTTCTTT.

This clonotype appeared a few times. The genes are TRBV20-1 and TRBJ2-7; no definite D call. The CDR3 runs 14 residues. The germline CDR1 and CDR2 sequences are DFQATT and SNEGSKA (reference sequence). The V end was cut by 0 bases, the J end by 1 base, with 10 bases between. The CDR3 bases are TGCAGTGCTAGAGATTTTCCAGCGTCCTACGAGCAGTACTTC. Amino acid sequence: CSARDFPASYEQYF.

V usage is TRBV6-5 and J usage is TRBJ1-5; no definite D call. V shed 0 bases and J shed 7 bases, with 10 bases lying between them. In germline, CDR1 is MNHEY, CDR2 SVGAGI. The CDR3 runs 14 residues. CDR3 nucleotides: TGTGCCAGCAGTTACTCAGGGCAGGTACAGCCCCAGCATTTT. This translates into CASSYSGQVQPQHF.

At least ten counts were recorded for this clonotype. The chain links TRBV10-2 to TRBJ1-1; TRBD1 is a possible D gene (5 bases). Germline CDR1 is WSHSY and CDR2 is SAAADI. Between the trimmed V and J ends, which lost 2 bases and 0 bases, there was a span of 13 bases. This CDR3 region has 16 residues. The CDR3, as DNA: TGCGCCAGCAGTGAGCCGAGGCTGGGACTGAACACTGAAGCTTTCTTT. The encoded protein is CASSEPRLGLNTEAFF.

Only a few counts were recorded for this clonotype. The V call is TRBV7-8, the J call TRBJ2-7; perhaps TRBD2 as D (5 bases). Trimming shortened V by 2 bases and J by 3 bases, and 17 bases separated the two germline ends. Germline V gene lookup returns CDR1 SGHVS and CDR2 FQNEAQ. The CDR3 extends over 16 amino acids. The CDR3 is CASSLLTGSALYEQYF. CDR3 DNA sequence: TGTGCCAGCAGCTTACTCACGGGATCGGCCCTCTACGAGCAGTACTTC.

J is TRBJ1-1 and V is TRBV4-1; D uncertain. The CDR3 length is 12 residues. Trimming removed 2 bases from V and 7 bases from J, with 8 bases in between. CDR1 is MGHRA and CDR2 is YSYEKL in the germline V gene. This CDR3 is CASSQPAVEAFF. As DNA, the CDR3 is TGCGCCAGCAGCCAACCTGCAGTTGAAGCTTTCTTT.

In its sample, this clonotype was seen a few times. The genes are TRBV20-1 and TRBJ2-7, with D possibly matching TRBD2 (6 bases). The CDR3 consists of 13 residues. The germline gives CDR1 DFQATT, CDR2 SNEGSKA (reference sequence). V was cut by 3 bases and J by 3 bases, with 12 bases left in between. The DNA for the CDR3 is TGCAGTGCTAGTGGGGACTCGGACTACGAGCAGTACTTC. Its protein is CSASGDSDYEQYF.

The chain uses TRBV12-3 or TRBV12-4 and TRBJ2-7; D gene uncertain. The CDR3 runs to 14 residues. Trimming shortened V by 4 bases and J by 0 bases, and 10 bases separated the two germline ends. The CDR3 is CASSSTESSYEQYF. In DNA form, the CDR3 reads TGTGCCAGCAGTTCGACCGAATCCTCCTACGAGCAGTACTTC.

Notes on this clonotype: A read error may be the cause here, since a much bigger clone is one base away. This rearrangement joins TRBV7-2 to TRBJ1-6; D not resolved. The germline V gene has CDR1 SGHTA and CDR2 FQGNSA. This CDR3 contains 14 residues. Between the trimmed V and J ends, which lost 5 bases and 14 bases, there was a span of 19 bases. CDR3 residues: CASSLGLEPGTLHF. Here the CDR3 DNA reads TGTGCCAGCAGCCTCGGACTGGAACCGGGGACCCTCCACTTT.

This rearrangement joins TRBV20-1 to TRBJ1-1; D perhaps matches TRBD1 (6 bases). Germline V gene lookup returns CDR1 DFQATT and CDR2 SNEGSKA (reference sequence). The V end was cut by 1 base, the J end by 6 bases, with 12 bases between. The CDR3 spans 13 residues. Here the CDR3 DNA reads TGCAGTGCTAGAGTCGGGGGGCTCCCTGAAGCTTTCTTT. It yields the protein CSARVGGLPEAFF.

This chain joins TRBV20-1 and TRBJ2-7; D is tentatively TRBD1 or TRBD2 (5 bases each). Germline CDR1 and CDR2: DFQATT and SNEGSKA (reference sequence). V was clipped by 1 base and J by 5 bases, with 12 bases between them. The CDR3 spans 13 residues. The CDR3 sequence: CSARGQGVHEQYF. The CDR3 nucleotides read TGCAGTGCTAGAGGTCAGGGAGTCCACGAGCAGTACTTC.

There are a few counts of this clonotype. V gene TRBV2 combines with J gene TRBJ2-3, with D unclear. V gave up 2 bases and J gave up 6 bases, with 9 bases separating them. The CDR3 has 13 amino acids. CDR1 is SNHLY and CDR2 is FYNNEI in the germline V gene. CDR3 nucleotides: TGTGCCAGCAGTGAAAGATCGCGCGATACGCAGTATTTT. Encoded protein: CASSERSRDTQYF.

This clonotype was recorded at least ten times. This chain uses TRBV10-2 with TRBJ2-2; TRBD1 is a possible D gene (6 bases). The germline V gene has CDR1 WSHSY and CDR2 SAAADI. V gave up 0 bases and J gave up 2 bases, with 10 bases separating them. The CDR3 consists of 16 residues. CDR3 nucleotides: TGCGCCAGCAGTGAGTCGGGGGCCAGCAACACCGGGGAGCTGTTTTTT. Amino acid sequence: CASSESGASNTGELFF.

The chain uses TRBV15 and TRBJ1-3; D unresolved. Germline-derived CDR1 and CDR2 are LNHNV and YYDKDF (reference sequence). Trimming stripped 0 bases from V and 1 base from J, with 10 bases between. The CDR3 length is 16 residues. The CDR3 region is CATSRDYKDSGNTIYF. The CDR3 region has the DNA TGTGCCACCAGCAGAGATTATAAGGATTCTGGAAACACCATATATTTT.

This clonotype has more than one count but fewer than ten. V and J are TRBV6-5 and TRBJ2-7; 7 nucleotides line up with TRBD2. This CDR3 spans 14 amino acids. After removal of 8 bases from V and 2 bases from J, the junction contained 9 bases not matched to a gene. Germline V gene sequence: CDR1 MNHEY, CDR2 SVGAGI. The chain's CDR3 is CASSNTAGTYEQYF. The DNA of the CDR3 is TGTGCCAGCTCCAACACAGCGGGAACCTACGAGCAGTACTTC.

As for this clonotype: A much bigger clone sits one base away, suggesting this may be a read error. The chain has TRBV7-9 and TRBJ2-5; tentatively, D is TRBD1 or TRBD2 (6 bases each). The germline V gene has CDR1 SEHNR and CDR2 FQNEAQ (reference sequence). The CDR3 spans 15 residues. The V gene lost 3 bases and the J gene lost 5 bases, with 16 bases spanning the gap. The DNA for the CDR3 is TGTGCCAGCAGCTTCGGTGGAGGGACAAGGGAGACCCAGTACTTC. This gives the protein CASSFGGGTRETQYF.